Presented here are 27 T cell receptor beta chains from one specimen sequenced in a study of T cell repertoires in cytomegalovirus infection. TCRdb called the reads again in MiXCR, with one record for every CDR3 protein. The sample yields 300,000 to 450,000 distinct CDR3 sequences, 15% to 20% seen once. Sequences were obtained from PBMCs. The receptors come from a human donor in good health (CMV status not recorded). Some clones in this sample may be carry-over from other donors' samples.

This clonotype was seen more than once but under ten times. The chain joins TRBV6-2 or TRBV6-3 to TRBJ1-4; 11 bases line up with TRBD1. This CDR3 has 15 amino acids. J gave up 6 bases and V 6 bases, and 6 bases lay outside the gene matches. Germline assignment: CDR1 MNHEY and CDR2 SVGEGT. The CDR3 DNA is TGTGCCAGCAGCCTCCCGGGACAGGGGGATGAAAAACTGTTTTTT. Amino acid sequence: CASSLPGQGDEKLFF.

This clonotype came up a few times. J is TRBJ2-7 and V is TRBV9, with D uncertain. CDR1 is SGDLS and CDR2 is YYNGEE in the germline V gene. The V end was cut by 2 bases, the J end by 1 base, with 22 bases between. This CDR3 spans 18 amino acids. The CDR3: CASSVGPRSRSLSYEQYF. The DNA for the CDR3 is TGTGCCAGCAGCGTTGGGCCCCGAAGCAGGAGCCTATCCTACGAGCAGTACTTC.

V is TRBV12-3 or TRBV12-4 and J is TRBJ1-5; 10 bases are shared with TRBD1. The CDR3 is 15 residues long. The V gene end was trimmed by 7 bases and the J gene end by 4 bases; junction bases not matched to a gene: 7. CDR3: CASIPGTGVNQPQHF. DNA for the CDR3: TGTGCCAGCATCCCCGGGACAGGGGTAAATCAGCCCCAGCATTTT.

V is TRBV20-1 and J is TRBJ1-5, with a possible D match to TRBD1 (6 bases). Between the trimmed V and J ends, which lost 6 bases and 2 bases, there was a span of 11 bases. The CDR3 spans 13 residues. CDR1 DFQATT and CDR2 SNEGSKA come from the germline V gene (reference sequence). For the CDR3, the DNA is TGCAGTGCGCTGAACAGGGGCAATCAGCCCCAGCATTTT. Residues: CSALNRGNQPQHF.

This clonotype was recorded at least ten times. The chain joins TRBV7-8 to TRBJ2-1; tentatively, D is TRBD2 (5 bases). Looked up from germline, CDR1 is SGHVS and CDR2 is FQNEAQ. This CDR3 contains 14 residues. V was clipped by 0 bases and J by 3 bases, with 6 bases between them. This CDR3 is CASSLAEDYNEQFF. In DNA, the CDR3 is TGTGCCAGCAGCTTAGCGGAGGACTACAATGAGCAGTTCTTC.

At least ten counts were recorded for this clonotype. The chain is built from TRBV7-6 and TRBJ2-5; the D gene is possibly TRBD2 (6 bases). The V end was cut by 5 bases, the J end by 5 bases, with 21 bases between. The germline gives CDR1 SGHVS, CDR2 FNYEAQ. The CDR3 runs to 16 residues. In DNA form, the CDR3 reads TGTGCCAGCAGCCTCTCGGAGGGGACTTTTATGGAGACCCAGTACTTC. This gives the protein CASSLSEGTFMETQYF.

At least ten counts were recorded for this clonotype. This chain connects TRBV7-2 to TRBJ2-7, with D unresolved. The V gene's germline CDR1 is SGHTA and CDR2 FQGNSA. This CDR3 region has 13 residues. V was shortened by 1 base and J by 4 bases, with 8 bases between the two germline ends. In nucleotides, the CDR3 is TGTGCCAGCAGCTTAGATAGGTTTTACGAGCAGTACTTC. This codes for CASSLDRFYEQYF.

The V gene is TRBV6-5, the J gene TRBJ1-5; D is unclear. The germline V gene encodes CDR1 MNHEY and CDR2 SVGAGI. V was shortened by 6 bases and J by 5 bases, with 11 bases between the two germline ends. The CDR3 sequence is 13 residues long. The CDR3 DNA follows: TGTGCCAGCAGAAGGACCATAGATCAGCCCCAGCATTTT. Translation gives CASRRTIDQPQHF.

There are a few counts of this clonotype. This chain joins TRBV7-2 and TRBJ2-1; D ambiguous. Trimming removed 5 bases at V and 0 bases at J, with 11 bases between. The CDR3 has 15 residues. Per the germline V gene, CDR1 is SGHTA and CDR2 is FQGNSA. For the CDR3, the DNA is TGTGCCAGCAGCCCCCGTTTTGGCTCCTACAATGAGCAGTTCTTC. Translating it yields CASSPRFGSYNEQFF.

V usage is TRBV20-1 and J usage is TRBJ2-1; no reliable D call. The CDR3 consists of 12 residues. Germline CDR1 and CDR2: DFQATT and SNEGSKA (reference sequence). Trimming stripped 0 bases from V and 9 bases from J, with 9 bases between. CDR3 sequence: CSARDIVREQFF. The CDR3 nucleotides are TGCAGTGCTAGAGATATCGTGCGTGAGCAGTTCTTC.

V gene TRBV11-2 combines with J gene TRBJ2-4, with 11 bases fitting TRBD2. The germline CDR1 and CDR2 sequences are SGHAT and FQNNGV. V trimming: 1 base; J trimming: 1 base; junction bases outside the gene matches: 6. The CDR3 consists of 18 residues. CDR3 protein: CASSLGLLAGEAKNIQYF. CDR3 DNA sequence: TGTGCCAGCAGCTTAGGTCTACTAGCGGGAGAGGCCAAAAACATTCAGTACTTC.

This clonotype has a count of ten or more. This chain uses TRBV7-2 with TRBJ2-3; D ambiguous. Per germline, CDR1 SGHTA and CDR2 FQGNSA. The V end was cut by 2 bases, the J end by 1 base, with 7 bases between. This CDR3 comprises 14 residues. CDR3 region: CASSLLVGTDTQYF. In DNA, the CDR3 is TGTGCCAGCAGCTTATTGGTGGGCACAGATACGCAGTATTTT.

This clonotype was seen a handful of times. V gene TRBV4-2 combines with J gene TRBJ2-1, with TRBD2 matching 15 bases. The trim removed 3 bases at V and 8 bases at J, leaving 8 bases unmatched. The germline V gene encodes CDR1 LGHNA and CDR2 YNFKEQ. This CDR3 spans 17 amino acids. CDR3 region: CASSQTGTSGGIYEQFF. DNA for the CDR3: TGTGCCAGCAGCCAGACCGGGACTAGCGGGGGGATTTATGAGCAGTTCTTC.

The chain recombines TRBV15 with TRBJ1-2; tentatively, D is TRBD1 (5 bases). The CDR3 is made up of 12 amino acids. The V gene's germline CDR1 is LNHNV and CDR2 YYDKDF (reference sequence). The ends were cut back, 5 bases at V and 6 bases at J, with 10 bases in the middle. The CDR3 loop is CATSLGPDGYTF. The CDR3 nucleotides are TGTGCCACCAGCTTGGGGCCGGATGGCTACACCTTC. Looking up the rest from reference TRBV15 and TRBJ1-2 gives the full variable domain: DAMVIQNPRYQVTQFGKPVTLSCSQTLNHNVMYWYQQKSSQAPKLLFHYYDKDFNNEADTPDNFQSRRPNTSFCFLDIRSPGLGDTAMYLCATSLGPDGYTFGSGTRLTVV.

Ten or more counts support this clonotype. The chain links TRBV11-2 to TRBJ2-3; no firm D call. The V gene's germline CDR1 is SGHAT and CDR2 FQNNGV. The CDR3 contains 18 residues. Trimming took off 3 bases at V and 0 bases at J, with 19 bases between the two ends. CDR3 bases: TGTGCCAGCAGCTTCGACGGTTTATTGTCGCCTAGCACAGATACGCAGTATTTT. It translates to CASSFDGLLSPSTDTQYF.

V is TRBV20-1 and J is TRBJ2-6, with D possibly TRBD1 on 5 matching bases. CDR1 and CDR2 from the germline V gene are DFQATT and SNEGSKA (reference sequence). The CDR3 covers 17 residues. The germline V and J ends were trimmed by 3 bases and 1 base, with 16 bases remaining between them. The DNA of the CDR3 is TGCAGTGCTAGTCACCCAAGTGGGGCTTCTGGGGCCAACGTCCTGACTTTC. It codes for CSASHPSGASGANVLTF.

The chain carries TRBV20-1 and TRBJ1-4; D is ambiguous. The CDR3 runs to 13 residues. The germline CDR1 and CDR2 sequences are DFQATT and SNEGSKA (reference sequence). With 3 bases removed from V and 4 bases from J, the gap between germline ends came to 9 bases. The CDR3 loop is CSASRVGNEKLFF. Here the CDR3 DNA reads TGCAGTGCTAGTCGGGTTGGTAATGAAAAACTGTTTTTT.

This clonotype turned up a few times. This sequence joins TRBV5-1 and TRBJ1-1, with D perhaps TRBD1 (5 bases). The V end lost 0 bases, the J end lost 9 bases, and 12 bases lay between the germline ends. The germline V gene encodes CDR1 SGHRS and CDR2 YFSETQ. The CDR3 totals 13 residues. CDR3: CASSLGRVEKAFF. CDR3 DNA: TGCGCCAGCAGCTTGGGCAGGGTAGAAAAAGCTTTCTTT.

The chain joins TRBV2 to TRBJ1-2; possible D gene TRBD1, 5 bases. This CDR3 spans 13 amino acids. V was cut by 6 bases and J by 2 bases, with 10 bases left in between. CDR1 is SNHLY, CDR2 FYNNEI, per germline. CDR3 sequence (DNA): TGTGCCAGCAGATCGGAGGGGAACTATGGCTACACCTTC. Its translation: CASRSEGNYGYTF.

This clonotype was counted at least ten times. The chain is built from TRBV12-3 or TRBV12-4 and TRBJ2-5, with unresolved D. This CDR3 has 12 residues. V was shortened by 5 bases and J by 5 bases, with 9 bases between the two germline ends. The CDR3 DNA reads TGTGCCAGCAGTGATGCCCGGGAGACCCAGTACTTC. This sequence encodes CASSDARETQYF.

At least ten counts were recorded for this clonotype. The CDR3 region is CATSRGSSYEQYF. CDR3 nucleotides: TGTGCCACCTCACGGGGTAGCTCCTACGAGCAGTACTTC. The genes are TRBV7-9 and TRBJ2-7; possibly TRBD2 for D (5 bases). CDR1 and CDR2 from the germline V gene are SEHNR and FQNEAQ (reference sequence). The germline V and J ends were trimmed by 10 bases and 0 bases, with 13 bases remaining between them. CDR3 size: 13 residues.

The rearrangement uses TRBV2 and TRBJ2-3; TRBD1 is a possible D gene (6 bases). Germline assignment: CDR1 SNHLY and CDR2 FYNNEI. The CDR3 loop spans 14 amino acids. The ends were cut back, 6 bases at V and 6 bases at J, with 16 bases in the middle. The CDR3 reads CASSLILGADTQYF. The CDR3 region has the DNA TGTGCCAGCAGCCTCATCCTGGGGGCCGATACGCAGTATTTT.

This clonotype showed up just a few times. The V and J genes are TRBV6-1 and TRBJ2-3, with 13 bases that match TRBD2. Trimming removed 6 bases from V and 3 bases from J; junction bases left unmatched: 3. The CDR3 sequence is 15 residues long. Germline loops: CDR1 MNHNS, CDR2 SASEGT. In DNA form, the CDR3 reads TGTGCCAGCAGCGGACTAGCGGGGGTAACAGATACGCAGTATTTT. Amino acid sequence: CASSGLAGVTDTQYF.

V gene TRBV29-1 combines with J gene TRBJ1-2, with 8 bases identical to TRBD1. This CDR3 has 15 amino acids. Unmatched junction bases numbered 7, after V lost 0 bases and J lost 4 bases. The germline CDR1 and CDR2 sequences are SQVTM and ANQGSEA. The CDR3 here is CSVEDQGRGPYGYTF. As DNA, the CDR3 is TGCAGCGTTGAAGATCAGGGCAGGGGGCCCTATGGCTACACCTTC.

This clonotype was counted a few times. V gene TRBV4-3 combines with J gene TRBJ2-1; 7 bases map to TRBD1. The CDR3 consists of 15 residues. Germline V gives CDR1 LGHNA, CDR2 YSLEER. V was pared by 1 base and J by 6 bases, with 6 bases of the junction left unmatched. The CDR3 nucleotides read TGCGCCAGCAGCCAAGCGTACCGGGACAGCAATGAGCAGTTCTTC. This codes for CASSQAYRDSNEQFF.

The sample holds a few counts of this clonotype. The limits of the CDR3 on the DNA are not certain, so only TCRdb's listed CDR3 is given. The J gene is TRBJ2-7, the V gene TRBV12-3 or TRBV12-4; TRBD1 is taken as the D call from the table, unchecked against the DNA. From its first to its last residue, the CDR3 has 12 amino acids. This chain's CDR3 is CASRVGSGTPYF.

The chain recombines TRBV28 with TRBJ2-1; D perhaps matches TRBD1 (6 bases). The CDR3 spans 15 residues. V was cut by 4 bases and J by 8 bases, with 18 bases left in between. Germline V gives CDR1 MDHEN, CDR2 SYDVKM. The CDR3: CASSSPTGTIHEQFF. In DNA, the CDR3 is TGTGCCAGCAGTTCCCCCACCGGGACAATCCATGAGCAGTTCTTC.